These 12 T cell receptor beta chains were sequenced from one sample in a study of cytomegalovirus exposure and HLA in healthy donors. The table came from immunoSEQ multiplex PCR; TCRdb's copy has only in-frame clones and leaves some out. Of about 78,000 clones in the sample, approximately 95% were seen once. Sample: PBMCs. These receptors were collected from a man between 18 and 35 years old in good health and CMV-seropositive.

The chain uses TRBV5-1 and TRBJ2-5; TRBD1 is a possible D gene (6 bases). From germline, CDR1 is SGHRS and CDR2 YFSETQ. This CDR3 spans 14 amino acids. With 0 bases removed from V and 11 bases from J, the gap between germline ends came to 17 bases. CDR3 DNA sequence: TGCGCCAGCAGCTTGGGAACAGGGATCGAAGAGCAGTACTTC. Amino acids: CASSLGTGIEEQYF.

The J gene is TRBJ2-7, the V gene TRBV5-6, with 8 bases lining up with TRBD1. The CDR3 totals 15 residues. Trimming at V came to 3 bases and at J to 2 bases, leaving 7 bases not matched to a gene. Germline V lookup: CDR1 SGHDT, CDR2 YYEEEE. DNA for the CDR3: TGTGCCAGCAGCTCCTCCGGGACAGGAGCCTACGAGCAGTACTTC. Protein sequence: CASSSSGTGAYEQYF.

The rearrangement links TRBV9 to TRBJ2-3; 11 nucleotides line up with TRBD1. CDR1 and CDR2 from the germline V gene are SGDLS and YYNGEE. V lost 1 base, J lost 6 bases, and 19 bases stayed unmatched. The length of the CDR3 is 20 residues. Here the CDR3 reads CASSVRGTGGKREWTDTQYF. Written as DNA, the CDR3 is TGTGCCAGCAGCGTACGAGGGACAGGGGGAAAGCGGGAGTGGACCGATACGCAGTATTTT. The full variable domain, completed using reference TRBV9 and TRBJ2-3, is DSGVTQTPKHLITATGQRVTLRCSPRSGDLSVYWYQQSLDQGLQFLIQYYNGEERAKGNILERFSAQQFPDLHSELNLSSLELGDSALYFCASSVRGTGGKREWTDTQYFGPGTRLTVL.

With respect to this clone: Other DNA sequences in this specimen translate into the identical CDR3. This chain uses TRBV28 with TRBJ2-7, with a weak D call TRBD1 (6 bases). The V end lost 6 bases, the J end lost 3 bases, and 9 bases lay between the germline ends. Germline V gene data show CDR1 as MDHEN and CDR2 as SYDVKM. There are 12 residues in the CDR3. The CDR3: CASSQQGYEQYF. DNA of the CDR3: TGTGCCAGCAGCCAACAGGGCTACGAGCAGTACTTC.

The chain is built from TRBV9 and TRBJ2-2; 15 nucleotides line up with TRBD2. Looked up from germline, CDR1 is SGDLS and CDR2 is YYNGEE. V was clipped by 4 bases and J by 1 base; unmatched bases: 5. The CDR3 is 18 residues long. The CDR3 nucleotides are TGTGCCAGCAGCACAGGACTAGCGGGAGGGATGAACACCGGGGAGCTGTTTTTT. Translation: CASSTGLAGGMNTGELFF.

The chain recombines TRBV28 with TRBJ1-4, with TRBD1 matching over 7 bases. The length of the CDR3 is 15 residues. J gave up 5 bases and V 7 bases, and 10 bases lay outside the gene matches. Looked up from germline, CDR1 is MDHEN and CDR2 is SYDVKM. CDR3 DNA: TGTGCCAGCACCGAGGGGGGACAGTGGAATGAAAAACTGTTTTTT. Translated: CASTEGGQWNEKLFF.

This sequence joins TRBV27 and TRBJ2-3, with TRBD2 identical over 7 bases. This CDR3 comprises 13 residues. Trimming removed 4 bases from V and 6 bases from J; junction bases left unmatched: 4. Germline V gene data show CDR1 as MNHEY and CDR2 as SMNVEV (reference sequence). CDR3 bases: TGTGCCAGCAGTTCACCCGGGGGGGATACGCAGTATTTT. Its protein is CASSSPGGDTQYF.

A single count supports this clone. This chain connects TRBV19 to TRBJ2-2; 13 nucleotides agree with TRBD2. J gave up 3 bases and V 9 bases, and 13 bases lay outside the gene matches. The CDR3 is made up of 18 amino acids. Germline CDR1 is LNHDA and CDR2 is SQIVND (reference sequence). This CDR3 is CASNLGLAGASYTGELFF. The CDR3 DNA reads as TGTGCCAGCAACCTCGGACTAGCGGGAGCATCGTACACCGGGGAGCTGTTTTTT.

V gene TRBV7-8 combines with J gene TRBJ2-1, with D hard to call. There are 15 residues in the CDR3. Germline CDR1 and CDR2: SGHVS and FQNEAQ. The germline V and J ends were trimmed by 5 bases and 4 bases, with 15 bases remaining between them. The CDR3 nucleotides read TGTGCCAGCAGCCATGACCCCGCAGGTTACAATGAGCAGTTCTTC. This translates into CASSHDPAGYNEQFF.

The V gene is TRBV5-6, the J gene TRBJ1-1; 10 nucleotides align to TRBD1. The V gene end was trimmed by 1 base and the J gene end by 6 bases; junction bases not matched to a gene: 3. This CDR3 is 14 amino acids long. Germline CDR1 is SGHDT and CDR2 is YYEEEE. The CDR3 reads CASSLRDRGPEAFF. As DNA, the CDR3 is TGTGCCAGCAGCTTGCGGGACAGGGGCCCTGAAGCTTTCTTT.

The chain uses TRBV10-2 and TRBJ1-4; no firm D call. CDR3 length: 13 amino acids. Germline CDR1 and CDR2: WSHSY and SAAADI. The V end lost 7 bases, the J end lost 7 bases, and 13 bases lay between the germline ends. CDR3 sequence reads: CASTKTLGEKLFF. DNA of the CDR3: TGCGCCAGCACCAAGACACTCGGTGAAAAACTGTTTTTT.

This sequence joins TRBV4-2 and TRBJ2-5, with 7 positions matching TRBD1. V lost 5 bases, J lost 2 bases, and 2 bases stayed unmatched. CDR1 is LGHNA and CDR2 is YNFKEQ in the germline V gene. This CDR3 contains 13 residues. CDR3 sequence (DNA): TGTGCCAGCAGCAAGGGACAGCAAGAGACCCAGTACTTC. This encodes CASSKGQQETQYF.